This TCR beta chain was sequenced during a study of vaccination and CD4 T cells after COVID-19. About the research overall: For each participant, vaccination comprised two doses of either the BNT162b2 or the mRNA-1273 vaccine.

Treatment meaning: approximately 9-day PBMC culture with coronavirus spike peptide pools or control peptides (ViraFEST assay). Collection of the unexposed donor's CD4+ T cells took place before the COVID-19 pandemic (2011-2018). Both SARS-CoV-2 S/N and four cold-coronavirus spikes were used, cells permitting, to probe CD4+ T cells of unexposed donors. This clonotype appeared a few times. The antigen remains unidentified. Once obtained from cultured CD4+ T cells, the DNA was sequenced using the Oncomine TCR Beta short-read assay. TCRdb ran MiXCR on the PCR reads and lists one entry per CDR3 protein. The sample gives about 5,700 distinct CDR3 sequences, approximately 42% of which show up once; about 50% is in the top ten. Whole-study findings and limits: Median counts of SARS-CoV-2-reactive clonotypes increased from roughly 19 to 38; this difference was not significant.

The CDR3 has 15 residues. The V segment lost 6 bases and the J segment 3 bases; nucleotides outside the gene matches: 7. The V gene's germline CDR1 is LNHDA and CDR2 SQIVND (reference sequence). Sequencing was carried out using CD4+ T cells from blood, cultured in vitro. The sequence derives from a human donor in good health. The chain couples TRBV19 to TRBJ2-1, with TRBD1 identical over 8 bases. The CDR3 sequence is CASSSQGAVYNEQFF. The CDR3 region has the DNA TGTGCCAGTAGCAGTCAGGGGGCCGTCTACAATGAGCAGTTCTTC.